The present entry profiles one TCR beta chain with its context. The target antigen is unknown. The data derive from a study of T cells expressing NK-cell markers. Germline loops: CDR1 SGHAT, CDR2 FQNNGV. The CDR3 covers 15 residues. Overall study results and limits: For over five donors, the dominant NKG2C+ clonotypes made up roughly 1.0-7.0% of their CD8+ T cells.

TCRdb reprocessed the 5' RACE reads, with one entry per CDR3 protein and no DNA. In total, the table holds some 410,000 distinct CDR3 sequences. The rearrangement uses TRBV11-2 and TRBJ2-5; TCRdb's assignment of TRBD2 cannot be checked, as there is no DNA. The sequence derives from a woman aged 18 to 75 in good health. Sequenced: blood T cells: a sorted CD56 or NKG2C T cell subset, CD4+ or CD8+ T cells, or bulk PBMC T cells (not recorded which). CDR3 sequence reads: CASSLSGGFQETQYF.